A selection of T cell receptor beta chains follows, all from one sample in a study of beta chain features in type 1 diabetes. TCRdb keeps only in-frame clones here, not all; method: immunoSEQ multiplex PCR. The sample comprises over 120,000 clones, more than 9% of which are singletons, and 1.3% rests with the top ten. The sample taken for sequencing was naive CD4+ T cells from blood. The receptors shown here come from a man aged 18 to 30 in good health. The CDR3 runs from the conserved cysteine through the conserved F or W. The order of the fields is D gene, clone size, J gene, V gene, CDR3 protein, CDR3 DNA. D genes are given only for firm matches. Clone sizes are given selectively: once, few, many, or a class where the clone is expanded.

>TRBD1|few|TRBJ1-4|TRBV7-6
CASSKTGGRNEKLFF
TGTGCCAGCAGCAAAACAGGGGGTAGGAATGAAAAACTGTTTTTT
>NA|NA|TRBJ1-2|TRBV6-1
CASSDGNYGYTF
TGTGCCAGCAGTGATGGCAACTATGGCTACACCTTC
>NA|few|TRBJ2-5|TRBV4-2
CASSFGGPGRAGTQYF
TGTGCCAGCAGCTTCGGGGGGCCAGGCAGGGCCGGGACCCAGTACTTC
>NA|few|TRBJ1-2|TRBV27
CASSLSQFVTGYTF
TGTGCCAGCAGTTTATCACAGTTTGTTACTGGCTACACCTTC
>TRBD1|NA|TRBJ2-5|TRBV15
CATSRGTGQGEETQYF
TGTGCCACCAGCAGAGGTACTGGACAGGGGGAAGAGACCCAGTACTTC
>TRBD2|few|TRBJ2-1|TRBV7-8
CASSGTSIGAYEQFF
TGTGCCAGCAGCGGGACTAGTATAGGTGCGTATGAGCAGTTCTTC
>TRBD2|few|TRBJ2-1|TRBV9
CASSVSSGSSYNEQFF
TGTGCCAGCAGCGTCTCTAGCGGGAGCTCCTACAATGAGCAGTTCTTC
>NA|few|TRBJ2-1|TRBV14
CASSQVRLGGKEQFF
TGTGCCAGCAGCCAAGTTCGACTGGGGGGAAAAGAGCAGTTCTTC
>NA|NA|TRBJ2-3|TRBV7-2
CASSFLDIVRSDTQYF
TGTGCCAGCAGCTTCCTAGATATCGTTCGTTCAGATACGCAGTATTTT
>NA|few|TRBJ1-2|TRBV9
CASSVQSQGGGYTF
TGTGCCAGCAGCGTACAGTCGCAGGGTGGTGGCTACACCTTC
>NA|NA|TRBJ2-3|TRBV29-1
CSVEPKVLGAVDTQYF
TGCAGCGTTGAACCCAAAGTTCTGGGGGCAGTAGATACGCAGTATTTT
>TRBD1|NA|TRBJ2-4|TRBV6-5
CASSYGQGGDIQYF
TGTGCCAGCAGTTACGGACAGGGGGGAGACATTCAGTACTTC
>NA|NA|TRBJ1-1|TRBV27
CASSTTGMNTEAFF
TGTGCCAGCAGTACCACCGGGATGAACACTGAAGCTTTCTTT
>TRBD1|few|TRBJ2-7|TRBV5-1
CASSFSGTGTYEQYF
TGCGCCAGCAGCTTCTCCGGGACAGGAACCTACGAGCAGTACTTC
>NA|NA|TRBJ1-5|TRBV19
CASSGTENQPQHF
TGTGCCAGTAGTGGAACAGAAAATCAGCCCCAGCATTTT
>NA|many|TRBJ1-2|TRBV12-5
CASVSEGAPDGYTF
TGTGCTAGTGTCTCCGAGGGCGCTCCGGACGGCTACACCTTC
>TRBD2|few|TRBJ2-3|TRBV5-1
CASSSLAGGAATQYF
TGCGCCAGCAGCTCTCTAGCGGGGGGTGCAGCTACGCAGTATTTT
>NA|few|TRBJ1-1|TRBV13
CASRHKGAANTEAFF
TGTGCCAGCAGACACAAAGGAGCAGCGAACACTGAAGCTTTCTTT
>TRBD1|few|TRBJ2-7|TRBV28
CASSSQSTPGQGPYEQYF
TGTGCCAGCAGTTCTCAATCCACCCCGGGACAGGGCCCCTACGAGCAGTACTTC
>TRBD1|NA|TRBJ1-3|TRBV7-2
CASSRTGGINTIYF
TGTGCCAGCAGCCGGACAGGGGGCATTAACACCATATATTTT
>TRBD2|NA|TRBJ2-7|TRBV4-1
CASSQEWALASHEQYF
TGCGCCAGCAGCCAAGAATGGGCACTAGCGAGCCACGAGCAGTACTTC
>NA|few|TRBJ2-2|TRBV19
CASSFDRNTGELFF
TGTGCCAGTAGTTTTGACAGGAACACCGGGGAGCTGTTTTTT
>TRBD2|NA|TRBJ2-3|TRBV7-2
CASSQPFLAGGRADTQYF
TGTGCCAGCAGCCAACCCTTTTTGGCGGGGGGTAGGGCAGATACGCAGTATTTT
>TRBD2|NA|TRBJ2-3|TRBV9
CASSVGGGNTDTQYF
TGTGCCAGCAGCGTGGGCGGGGGGAACACAGATACGCAGTATTTT
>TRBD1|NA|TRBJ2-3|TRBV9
CASSPTGDRGTDTQYF
TGTGCCAGCAGCCCAACGGGGGACAGGGGCACAGATACGCAGTATTTT
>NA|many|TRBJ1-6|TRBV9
CASSVGGLSYNSPLHF
TGTGCCAGCAGCGTAGGAGGGCTCTCCTATAATTCACCCCTCCACTTT
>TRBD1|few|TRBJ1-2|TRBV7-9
CASSLAGTVYGYTF
TGTGCCAGCAGCTTAGCCGGGACAGTCTATGGCTACACCTTC
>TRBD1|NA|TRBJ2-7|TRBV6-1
CASITGTVYEQYF
TGTGCCAGCATTACCGGGACAGTTTACGAGCAGTACTTC
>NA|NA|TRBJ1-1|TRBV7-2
CASSSTVNTEAFF
TGTGCCAGCAGCTCTACAGTGAACACTGAAGCTTTCTTT
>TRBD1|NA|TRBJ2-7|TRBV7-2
CASSFSQPGQGYEQYF
TGTGCCAGCAGCTTTAGCCAACCGGGACAGGGCTACGAGCAGTACTTC
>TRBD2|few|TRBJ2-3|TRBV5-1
CASSSGTSETTDTQYF
TGCGCCAGCAGCTCCGGGACTAGCGAAACCACAGATACGCAGTATTTT
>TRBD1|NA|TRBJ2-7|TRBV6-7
CASIVQGRGYEQYF
TGTGCCAGCATCGTACAGGGGAGAGGTTACGAGCAGTACTTC
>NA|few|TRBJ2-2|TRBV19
CASSIPPSSNTGELFF
TGTGCCAGTAGTATCCCACCTAGCAGTAACACCGGGGAGCTGTTTTTT
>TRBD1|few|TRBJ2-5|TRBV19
CASSMDRAQETQYF
TGTGCCAGTAGTATGGACAGGGCTCAAGAGACCCAGTACTTC
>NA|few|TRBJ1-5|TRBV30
CAWSDERGGQPQHF
TGTGCCTGGAGTGATGAAAGGGGGGGTCAGCCCCAGCATTTT
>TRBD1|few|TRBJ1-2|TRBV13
CASSGRTGGVYGYTF
TGTGCCAGCAGCGGCAGGACAGGGGGCGTCTATGGCTACACCTTC
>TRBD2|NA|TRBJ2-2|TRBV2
CASKGLAITGELFF
TGTGCCAGCAAGGGACTAGCCATCACCGGGGAGCTGTTTTTT
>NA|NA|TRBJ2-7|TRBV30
CAWSPTSYEQYF
TGTGCCTGGAGTCCGACATCCTACGAGCAGTACTTC
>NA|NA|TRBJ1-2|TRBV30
CAWSVLGAGGYTF
TGTGCCTGGAGTGTCCTAGGGGCGGGGGGCTACACCTTC